The clone carrying this T cell receptor (beta chain) has a single count. Its target is not known. These data are taken from a study of shared clonotypes between healthy human individuals. General observations from the study: Of the naive CD4 clonotypes, roughly 5.2% were shared across a handful of donors. Lower generation probabilities were found for non-shared clonotypes than for those shared by all four donors.

Unmatched junction bases numbered 15, after V lost 6 bases and J lost 4 bases. Germline V gene sequence: CDR1 SGHDT, CDR2 YYEEEE. The length of the CDR3 is 16 residues. Method: immunoSEQ multiplex PCR; TCRdb's copy keeps in-frame clones and lacks some. The table has around 720,000 clones, around three quarters seen once; the top ten hold around 2%. V and J are TRBV5-6 and TRBJ1-2; TRBD1 matches 7 bases. The sequence derives from a woman under 40 in good health. The specimen sequenced was memory CD4+ T cells sorted from blood. Subset noted: CD45RA-negative fraction. CDR3 residues: CASTRSGGGVSYGYTF. The CDR3, as DNA: TGTGCCAGCACCCGTTCCGGAGGGGGCGTTAGCTATGGCTACACCTTC.